The clone carrying this T cell receptor (beta chain) showed up just a few times. Its antigen is undetermined. Profiled with immunoSEQ multiplex PCR; TCRdb holds only in-frame clones, not every one. This table holds about 1.1 million clones, 77% found once. Germline V gives CDR1 LGHNA, CDR2 YSLEER. CDR3 length: 16 amino acids. The ends were cut back, 0 bases at V and 0 bases at J, with 10 bases in the middle. These data come from a study of shared clonotypes between healthy human individuals. General study points: Clonotypes shared by all four sorted-subset donors had higher generation probabilities than non-shared clonotypes.

The TCR was taken from a man between 18 and 29 years old in good health. Some clones in this sample may be carry-over from other donors' samples. The chain links TRBV4-3 to TRBJ2-3; TRBD1 might be the D (5 bases). The specimen sequenced was memory CD4+ T cells from PBMCs. Subset: CD45RA-negative fraction. The CDR3 DNA is TGCGCCAGCAGCCAAGATCTGGGGCGAAGCACAGATACGCAGTATTTT. Its translation: CASSQDLGRSTDTQYF.